This entry concerns a single T cell receptor (beta chain). Source study methods: Nucleated cell counts were estimated from reference gene primer amplification. The data were produced by immunoSEQ multiplex PCR, yet TCRdb's version contains in-frame clones alone and is incomplete. For V, J and clone size, that table is used; D and trimming come from the DNA. The sample has around 250,000 clones; around 81% are singletons. This sample is drawn from a study of blood T cell repertoires in COVID-19. The source is a man aged 25-40 years who had recovered from COVID-19. Material for sequencing was peripheral blood.

The CDR3 region is CASGLPGGRRIYF. The CDR3 DNA sequence: TGTGCTAGTGGGCTACCTGGGGGGAGGCGGATATATTTT. The V call is TRBV12-5, the J call TRBJ1-3; possible D gene TRBD1, 5 bases. Germline CDR1 is LGHNT and CDR2 is FRNRAP. The V and J ends lost 6 bases and 13 bases respectively, with 19 bases between them. The CDR3 runs 13 residues.